This T cell receptor (beta chain) originates from a study of shared clonotypes between healthy human individuals. On the study more broadly: Used for every donor were three CD4 naive, three CD4 memory, two CD8 naive and one CD8 memory plate.

The junction had 2 bases not matched to a gene; V was cut back by 5 bases and J by 2 bases. The CDR3 loop spans 15 amino acids. Germline values: CDR1 MDHEN, CDR2 SYDVKM. The assay was immunoSEQ multiplex PCR, and TCRdb's table has in-frame clones only and misses some. The sample carries roughly 530,000 clones, about 96% recorded once. The chain combines TRBV28 with TRBJ2-3, with TRBD2 matching 12 bases. This receptor was obtained from a woman aged 25 to 39 in good health. The sequenced sample was naive CD4+ T cells sorted from blood. Subset meaning: CD45RA+ positively selected. The CDR3 sequence: CASSPSGRATDTQYF. CDR3 DNA sequence: TGTGCCAGCAGTCCTAGCGGGAGGGCCACAGATACGCAGTATTTT.